This entry concerns a single TCR beta chain. The antigen remains unidentified. A split of CD4+ cells into CD45RA+ naive and CD45RA-negative memory subsets was performed. The entry originates in a study of shared clonotypes between healthy human individuals. The CDR3 length is 13 residues. V gave up 1 base and J gave up 7 bases, with 11 bases separating them. Germline loops: CDR1 SGHVS, CDR2 FNYEAQ. The assay was immunoSEQ multiplex PCR, and TCRdb's table has in-frame clones only and misses some. This table has 2 million to 2.5 million clones, more than 90% appearing once. Study-level results: In the sorted subsets, rarefaction showed sequencing was incomplete despite large depth.

This rearrangement joins TRBV7-6 to TRBJ2-7; no definite D call. Sequenced material: naive CD4+ T cells sorted from blood. Noted subset: CD45RA+ positively selected. This TCR came from a man between 18 and 35 years old in good health. This CDR3 is CASSLGTDGEQYF. The CDR3 DNA sequence: TGTGCCAGCAGCTTAGGTACAGATGGGGAGCAGTACTTC. The entire variable domain, with the rest obtained from reference TRBV7-6 and TRBJ2-7, is as follows: GAGVSQSPRYKVTKRGQDVALRCDPISGHVSLYWYRQALGQGPEFLTYFNYEAQQDKSGLPNDRFSAERPEGSISTLTIQRTEQRDSAMYRCASSLGTDGEQYFGPGTRLTVT.